This T cell receptor (beta chain) was sequenced for a study of blood T cells in healthy people across ages. Study-level background: For every two T cells, template switching captured about one barcoded beta molecule. Study observations and caveats: Because donor CMV status was unknown, expanded clonotype changes were possibly confounded.

Using a J-beta primer mix together with a sample-barcoded 5' primer, a second PCR was run for roughly 6 to 12 cycles. MiXCR was run by TCRdb on the 5' RACE reads, yielding one entry per CDR3 protein. The table has about 680,000 distinct CDR3 sequences, 45% to 50% seen once. This clonotype has a handful of counts. As yet, its antigen is unknown. Each donor had around 10 milliliters of peripheral blood drawn. No fewer than 6 million PBMCs went into each sample. Trimming removed 5 bases at V and 0 bases at J, with 19 bases between. Germline CDR1 and CDR2: LGHNA and YNFKEQ. CDR3 length: 17 residues. The clonotype was recovered from a woman aged 55 to 70 in good health. Sequencing was performed on blood. The chain couples TRBV4-2 to TRBJ1-1; possible D gene TRBD1, 6 bases. As DNA, the CDR3 is TGTGCCAGCAGCTCGTCACAGGGCGCCCTAATGAACACTGAAGCTTTCTTT. Protein product: CASSSSQGALMNTEAFF.